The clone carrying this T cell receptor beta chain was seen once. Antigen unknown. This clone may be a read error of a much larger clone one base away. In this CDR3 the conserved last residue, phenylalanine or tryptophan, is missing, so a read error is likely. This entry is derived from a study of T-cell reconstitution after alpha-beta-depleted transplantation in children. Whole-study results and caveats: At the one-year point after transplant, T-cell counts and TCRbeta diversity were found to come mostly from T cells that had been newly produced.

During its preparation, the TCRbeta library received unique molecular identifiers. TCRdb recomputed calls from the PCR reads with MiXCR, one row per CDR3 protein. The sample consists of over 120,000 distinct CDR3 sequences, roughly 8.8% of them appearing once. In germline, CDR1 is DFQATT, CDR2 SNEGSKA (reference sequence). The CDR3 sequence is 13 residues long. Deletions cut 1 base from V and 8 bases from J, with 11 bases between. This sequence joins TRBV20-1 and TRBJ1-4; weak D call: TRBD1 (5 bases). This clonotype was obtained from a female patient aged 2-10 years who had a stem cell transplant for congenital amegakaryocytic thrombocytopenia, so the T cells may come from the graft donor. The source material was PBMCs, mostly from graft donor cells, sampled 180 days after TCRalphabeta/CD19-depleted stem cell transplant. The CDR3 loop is CSARGAGREKLFL. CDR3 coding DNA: TGCAGTGCTAGAGGGGCAGGGAGGGAAAAACTGTTTTTG.